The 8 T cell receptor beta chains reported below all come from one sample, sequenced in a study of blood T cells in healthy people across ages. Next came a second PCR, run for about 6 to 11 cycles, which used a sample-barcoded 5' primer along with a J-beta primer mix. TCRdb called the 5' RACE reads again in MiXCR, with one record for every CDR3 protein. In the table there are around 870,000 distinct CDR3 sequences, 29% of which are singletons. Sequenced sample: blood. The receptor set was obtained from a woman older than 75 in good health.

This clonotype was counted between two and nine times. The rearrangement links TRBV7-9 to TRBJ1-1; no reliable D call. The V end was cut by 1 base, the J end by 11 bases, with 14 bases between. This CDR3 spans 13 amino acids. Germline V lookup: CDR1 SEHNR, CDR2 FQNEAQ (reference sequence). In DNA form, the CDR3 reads TGTGCCAGCAGCTTAGAAGGCAATACGGGGGCTTTCTTT. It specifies CASSLEGNTGAFF.

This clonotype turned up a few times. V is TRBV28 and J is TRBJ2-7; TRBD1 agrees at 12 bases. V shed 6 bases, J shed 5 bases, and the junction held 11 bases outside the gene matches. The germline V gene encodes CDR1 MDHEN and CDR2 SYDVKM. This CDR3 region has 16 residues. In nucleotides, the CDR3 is TGTGCCAGCAGGCGAACTCCGGGACAGGGGGCCCACGAGCAGTACTTC. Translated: CASRRTPGQGAHEQYF.

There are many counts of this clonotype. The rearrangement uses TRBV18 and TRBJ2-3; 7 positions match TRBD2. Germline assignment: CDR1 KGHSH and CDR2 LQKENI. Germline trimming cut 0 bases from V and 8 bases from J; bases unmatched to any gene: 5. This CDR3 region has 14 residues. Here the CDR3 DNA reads TGTGCCAGCTCACCACCGACTAGACTAGCTACGCAGTATTTT. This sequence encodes CASSPPTRLATQYF.

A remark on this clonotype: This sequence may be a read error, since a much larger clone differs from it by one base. CDR3 amino acids: CASSRDSDYNEQFF. DNA for the CDR3: TGTGCCAGCAGCCGAGATAGCGACTACAATGAGCAGTTCTTC. The chain employs TRBV7-9 and TRBJ2-1; D might be TRBD2 (5 bases). From germline, CDR1 is SEHNR and CDR2 FQNEAQ (reference sequence). With 5 bases removed from V and 3 bases from J, the gap between germline ends came to 11 bases. The CDR3 sequence is 14 residues long. Full variable domain (missing parts from reference TRBV7-9 and TRBJ2-1): DTGVSQNPRHKITKRGQNVTFRCDPISEHNRLYWYRQTLGQGPEFLTYFQNEAQLEKSRLLSDRFSAERPKGSFSTLEIQRTEQGDSAMYLCASSRDSDYNEQFFGPGTRLTVL.

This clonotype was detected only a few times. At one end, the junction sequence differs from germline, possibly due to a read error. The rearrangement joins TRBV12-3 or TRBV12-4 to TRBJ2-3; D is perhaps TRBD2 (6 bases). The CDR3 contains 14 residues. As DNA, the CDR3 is TGTGCCAGCATCCCTAGCGTCCGCGCAGATGCGCAGTATTTT. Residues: CASIPSVRADAQYF.

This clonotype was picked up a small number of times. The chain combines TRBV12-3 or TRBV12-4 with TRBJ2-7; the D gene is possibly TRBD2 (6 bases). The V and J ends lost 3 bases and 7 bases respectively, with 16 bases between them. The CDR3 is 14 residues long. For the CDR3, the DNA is TGTGCCAGCAGTTTGGCTCGGGGGTTTAATGAGCAGTACTTC. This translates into CASSLARGFNEQYF.

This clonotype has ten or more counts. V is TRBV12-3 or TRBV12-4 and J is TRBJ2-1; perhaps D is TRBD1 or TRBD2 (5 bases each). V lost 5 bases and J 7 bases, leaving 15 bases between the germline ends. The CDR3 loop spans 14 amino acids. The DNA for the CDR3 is TGTGCCAGCAGTAGCCCCGTTGGGGGAAATGAGCAGTTCTTC. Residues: CASSSPVGGNEQFF.

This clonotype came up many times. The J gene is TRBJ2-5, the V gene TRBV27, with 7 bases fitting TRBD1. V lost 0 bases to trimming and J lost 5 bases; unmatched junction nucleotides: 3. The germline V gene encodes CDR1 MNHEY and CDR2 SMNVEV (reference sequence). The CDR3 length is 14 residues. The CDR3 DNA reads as TGTGCCAGCAGTTTATCGACAGGGACGGAGACCCAGTACTTC. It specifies CASSLSTGTETQYF.